Sequencing of this TCR beta chain was carried out in a study of CXCR3-negative and CXCR3-positive naive CD8 T cells. Study-wide points: CXCR3-positive naive cells carried more hydrophobic TRB CDR3s than CXCR3-negative naive cells did.

TRB cDNA libraries were made by UMI-labeled 5' RACE. With the 5' RACE reads reprocessed, TCRdb shows one record per CDR3 protein and no DNA. The data show some 120,000 distinct CDR3 sequences, and the top ten clones hold about 0.61%. In the case of this clonotype: Antigen unknown.

This sequence originates from a human donor in good health. Some clones in this sample may be carry-over from other donors' samples. Sequencing was done on a sample of naive CXCR3+ CD8+ T cells from blood. Subset specified: CD45RO-CCR7+CD27+CD95- naive CD8+ T cells expressing CXCR3 (TNR3+).

The CDR3 protein is CASSRRGSDTQYF. The chain has TRBV28 and TRBJ2-3; TCRdb's D call, TRBD1, is unchecked because there is no DNA. This CDR3 region has 13 residues. Germline V gene lookup returns CDR1 MDHEN and CDR2 SYDVKM.